The 4 T cell receptor beta chains below come from one sample, sequenced in a study of blood T cell repertoires in COVID-19. TCRdb's copy holds only in-frame clones and misses some; the assay was immunoSEQ multiplex PCR. Counted here are approximately 250,000 clones, more than 75% occurring once; the ten biggest clones make up about 8.7%. The sequenced sample was peripheral blood. The origin of the receptors is a middle-aged man with active or convalescent COVID-19.

The chain links TRBV24-1 to TRBJ2-1, with no clear D. Germline-derived CDR1 and CDR2 are KGHDR and SFDVKD. Trimming took 10 bases from V and 3 from J, leaving 6 bases between them. This CDR3 region has 11 residues. The chain's CDR3 is CATRGYNEQFF. In nucleotides, the CDR3 is TGTGCCACGAGAGGCTACAATGAGCAGTTCTTC.

The chain employs TRBV5-4 and TRBJ2-5; 7 bases match TRBD1. Trimming took 4 bases from V and 5 from J; bases not matched to a gene: 14. The CDR3 spans 16 residues. Germline V gene data show CDR1 as SGHNT and CDR2 as YYREEE (reference sequence). The CDR3 sequence is CASSPRQGLIQETQYF. The CDR3 DNA follows: TGTGCCAGCAGCCCCCGACAGGGTTTAATCCAGGAGACCCAGTACTTC. The full variable domain, rest sourced from reference TRBV5-4 and TRBJ2-5, is ETGVTQSPTHLIKTRGQQVTLRCSSQSGHNTVSWYQQALGQGPQFIFQYYREEENGRGNFPPRFSGLQFPNYSSELNVNALELDDSALYLCASSPRQGLIQETQYFGPGTRLLVL.

The chain is built from TRBV10-3 and TRBJ1-2, with 11 bases fitting TRBD1. This CDR3 has 13 amino acids. The germline V gene encodes CDR1 ENHRY and CDR2 SYGVKD. Trimming cost V 11 bases and J 5 bases; bases outside gene matches: 7. The CDR3: CAVGQGALYGYTF. The DNA of the CDR3 is TGTGCCGTTGGACAGGGGGCTCTTTATGGCTACACCTTC.

This clone occurred once. The J gene is TRBJ1-1, the V gene TRBV29-1, with D perhaps TRBD1 (6 bases). CDR1 and CDR2 (germline): SQVTM, ANQGSEA. With 6 bases removed from V and 0 bases from J, the gap between germline ends came to 11 bases. This CDR3 contains 13 residues. The CDR3 is CSVQGHLNTEAFF. CDR3 sequence (DNA): TGCAGCGTCCAGGGGCACCTGAACACTGAAGCTTTCTTT.